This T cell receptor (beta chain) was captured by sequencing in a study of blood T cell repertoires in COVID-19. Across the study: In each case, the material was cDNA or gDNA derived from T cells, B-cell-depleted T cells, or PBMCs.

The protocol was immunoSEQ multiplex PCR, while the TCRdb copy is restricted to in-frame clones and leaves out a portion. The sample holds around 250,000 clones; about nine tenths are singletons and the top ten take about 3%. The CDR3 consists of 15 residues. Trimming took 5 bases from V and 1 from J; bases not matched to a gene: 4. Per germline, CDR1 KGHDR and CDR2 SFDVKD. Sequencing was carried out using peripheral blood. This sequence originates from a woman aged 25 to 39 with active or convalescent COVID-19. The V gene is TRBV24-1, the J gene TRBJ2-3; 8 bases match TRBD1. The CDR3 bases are TGTGCCACCAGTGCAGGGGGCATTCGCACAGATACGCAGTATTTT. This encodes CATSAGGIRTDTQYF.